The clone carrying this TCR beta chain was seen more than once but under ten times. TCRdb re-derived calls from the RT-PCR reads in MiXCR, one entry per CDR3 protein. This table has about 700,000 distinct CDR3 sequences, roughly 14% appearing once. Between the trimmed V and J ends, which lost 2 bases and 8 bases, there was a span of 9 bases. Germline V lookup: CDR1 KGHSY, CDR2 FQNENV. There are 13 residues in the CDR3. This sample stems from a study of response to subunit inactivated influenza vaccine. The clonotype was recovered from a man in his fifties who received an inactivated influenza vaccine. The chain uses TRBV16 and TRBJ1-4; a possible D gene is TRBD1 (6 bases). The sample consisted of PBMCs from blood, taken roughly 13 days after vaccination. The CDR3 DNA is TGTGCCAGCAGCCAAGGGACAAAGGAAAAACTGTTTTTT. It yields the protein CASSQGTKEKLFF.